This T cell receptor (beta chain) was profiled in a study of blood T cell repertoires in COVID-19. Assay used: immunoSEQ multiplex PCR; TCRdb lists only in-frame clones, some missing. The sample has about 62,000 clones, under 80% seen once; the top ten hold roughly 50%. Trimming took off 8 bases at V and 0 bases at J, with 10 bases between the two ends. The CDR3 extends over 13 amino acids. Per germline, CDR1 MRHNA and CDR2 SNTAGT. The chain recombines TRBV6-4 with TRBJ1-1; unclear D gene. The sample consisted of PBMCs or T cells enriched from blood (not recorded which). The receptor's source is a woman in her sixties who had been exposed to COVID-19. CDR3 DNA: TGTGCCAGCTGGGAGAAAATGAACACTGAAGCTTTCTTT. This sequence encodes CASWEKMNTEAFF.